The 5 T cell receptor beta chains reported below all come from one sample, sequenced in a study of blood T cell repertoires in COVID-19. Assay used: immunoSEQ multiplex PCR; TCRdb lists only in-frame clones, some missing. In the table there are about 130,000 clones, 75% to 90% of which are singletons. The sample comprised peripheral blood. All receptors derive from a man between 60 and 75 years old with COVID-19, enrolled during active disease.

The genes are TRBV19 and TRBJ1-6; no clear D. The germline CDR1 and CDR2 sequences are LNHDA and SQIVND (reference sequence). The CDR3 runs to 15 residues. V shed 7 bases and J shed 7 bases, with 17 bases lying between them. For the CDR3, the DNA is TGTGCCAGTAACCTGGGGTCGGGGAAGAATTCACCCCTCCACTTT. Its translation is CASNLGSGKNSPLHF.

The chain carries TRBV30 and TRBJ1-4; D remains ambiguous. Germline CDR1 is GTSNPN and CDR2 is SVGIG (reference sequence). The V end was cut by 4 bases, the J end by 2 bases, with 8 bases between. CDR3 length equals 13 residues. Written as DNA, the CDR3 is TGTGCCTGGAAGGAGGGTACTAATGAAAAACTGTTTTTT. Translated: CAWKEGTNEKLFF. The full variable domain, in which reference TRBV30 and TRBJ1-4 provide the parts outside the CDR3, is SQTIHQWPATLVQPVGSPLSLECTVEGTSNPNLYWYRQAAGRGLQLLFYSVGIGQISSEVPQNLSASRPQDRQFILSSKKLLLSDSGFYLCAWKEGTNEKLFFGSGTQLSVL.

This clone occurred once. V usage is TRBV7-8 and J usage is TRBJ1-2; D is ambiguous. Germline V lookup: CDR1 SGHVS, CDR2 FQNEAQ. The CDR3 is made up of 13 amino acids. Trimming shortened V by 2 bases and J by 2 bases, and 6 bases separated the two germline ends. DNA of the CDR3: TGTGCCAGCAGCTTAAAGGAGAACTATGGCTACACCTTC. Its translation: CASSLKENYGYTF. Based on the CDR3 plus reference TRBV7-8 and TRBJ1-2, the full variable domain is GAGVSQSPRYKVAKRGQDVALRCDPISGHVSLFWYQQALGQGPEFLTYFQNEAQLDKSGLPSDRFFAERPEGSVSTLKIQRTQQEDSAVYLCASSLKENYGYTFGSGTRLTVV.

A few counts support this clone. The J gene is TRBJ1-2, the V gene TRBV4-1, with D possibly TRBD1 on 5 matching bases. V lost 8 bases and J lost 3, with 25 bases in between. This CDR3 has 17 residues. Germline V gives CDR1 MGHRA, CDR2 YSYEKL. CDR3 nucleotides: TGCGCCAGCGCCGTTCCCGGGACTTCAAATCCCCACTATGGCTACACCTTC. This gives the protein CASAVPGTSNPHYGYTF.

This chain connects TRBV27 to TRBJ1-3; D unclear. The germline V gene has CDR1 MNHEY and CDR2 SMNVEV (reference sequence). Trimming pared 4 bases from V and 1 base from J, leaving 11 bases between. The CDR3 runs to 15 residues. The CDR3 here is CASSSRASSGNTIYF. The CDR3, as DNA: TGTGCCAGCAGTTCTCGCGCGTCTTCTGGAAACACCATATATTTT.